The rows below give T cell receptor beta chains drawn from one sample of a study of cytomegalovirus exposure and HLA in healthy donors. The table came from immunoSEQ multiplex PCR; TCRdb's copy has only in-frame clones and leaves some out. The repertoire holds more than 200,000 clones, with approximately 80% as singletons. Sequencing input: PBMCs. The receptors were sampled from a girl aged 2 to 10 in good health and CMV-seronegative. Both conserved end residues are part of each CDR3.

v_call	j_call	cdr3_aa
TRBV2	TRBJ1-5	CASSVGQVVPRGNQPQHF
TRBV2	TRBJ2-5	CASSWAPQETQYF
TRBV6-1	TRBJ1-3	CASSVGWSSGNTIYF
TRBV4-1	TRBJ2-7	CASSQAPNRALGSNYEQYF
TRBV6-5	TRBJ1-4	CASSYWGADEKLFF
TRBV7-9	TRBJ2-3	CASSPGTSGSADTQYF
TRBV5-1	TRBJ1-1	CASSSGQGRAFF
TRBV30	TRBJ2-2	CAWSVRRGSANTGELFF
TRBV5-5	TRBJ1-2	CASSLGQANYGYTF
TRBV10-3	TRBJ1-4	CAISRDRAGGEKLFF
TRBV30	TRBJ2-7	CAWRTRDSIYEQYF
TRBV7-2	TRBJ2-1	CASSLAGGNEQFF
TRBV25-1	TRBJ2-5	CASSLHSLQETQYF
TRBV7-2	TRBJ2-1	CASSFQVYNEQFF
TRBV5-1	TRBJ2-3	CASSSGGTTSTDTQYF
TRBV1	TRBJ2-3	CTSSQLAGGTDTQYF
TRBV6-1	TRBJ1-1	CASSVGQKNTEAFF
TRBV14	TRBJ2-3	CASSHILAGGTDTQYF
TRBV29-1	TRBJ2-3	CSVGGRSTDTQYF
TRBV7-9	TRBJ2-7	CASSLESAATYEQYF
TRBV5-1	TRBJ2-3	CASSPRGPTGHTQYF
TRBV28	TRBJ1-3	CATNTQGRGNTIYF
TRBV5-1	TRBJ1-1	CASRGQTEAFF
TRBV9	TRBJ2-1	CASSVISLAGYNEQFF
TRBV7-2	TRBJ2-7	CASSLMAGGRAYEQYF
TRBV5-4	TRBJ2-7	CASSLSLAGTYEQYF
TRBV6-5	TRBJ1-1	CASSSNPDGGEAFF
TRBV2	TRBJ1-1	CASMEMNTEAFF
TRBV7-9	TRBJ1-1	CASVDRGRAEAFF
TRBV2	TRBJ2-7	CASEASYEQYF
TRBV10-3	TRBJ1-4	CAIGNRDSLFF
TRBV27	TRBJ1-2	CASSPRGDYGYTF
TRBV23-1	TRBJ2-7	CASDRDTYEQYF
TRBV6-1	TRBJ1-1	CASSDPGGGAFF
TRBV5-4	TRBJ1-1	CASSSGQINTEAFF
TRBV28	TRBJ1-2	CASSSEGRLPYGYTF
TRBV10-2	TRBJ2-1	CASSEQQSSYNEQFF
TRBV5-6	TRBJ1-2	CASREDRQVRSGYTF
TRBV6-6	TRBJ2-7	CASSYSGVLYEQYF
TRBV2	TRBJ2-5	CASSDQRVETQYF
TRBV27	TRBJ1-1	CASSSQGNTEAFF
TRBV19	TRBJ1-1	CATSDMNTEAFF
TRBV4-1	TRBJ1-6	CASSQVPGSPLHF
TRBV27	TRBJ2-3	CASNPRRTSTDTQYF
TRBV4-1	TRBJ1-1	CASSQAPGSANTEAFF
TRBV6-6	TRBJ2-3	CASRIHRDTDTQYF
TRBV21-1	TRBJ1-2	CASSKEGTYRLSNYGYTF
TRBV6-1	TRBJ2-2	CASSEGTDAGELFF